The present entry profiles one TCR beta chain with its context. The antigen remains unidentified. The data were obtained in a study of graft-versus-host responses after intestinal transplantation. Turning to the study itself: All recipients were given anti-thymocyte globulin induction, and tacrolimus and steroids were then administered for around three years. Study findings and constraints: GvH clone levels peaked in circulation, and this peak was associated with early post-transplant HvG declines. Graft-donor T cell macrochimerism in patients accompanied high graft-versus-host to host-versus-graft clonal ratios in allografts.

Sequencing was performed with immunoSEQ multiplex PCR; in TCRdb, only in-frame clones are kept and a portion is missing. The profile covers fewer than 120,000 clones, with just under 95% appearing a single time and roughly 0.5% taken by the ten largest. Germline CDR1 and CDR2: MNHEY and SVGAGI. V dropped 8 bases and J dropped 5; count of bases not matched to a gene: 2. The CDR3 is 11 amino acids. The TCR sequence derives from a human donor who received an intestinal transplant. The chain uses TRBV6-5 and TRBJ2-5; TRBD1 matches at 7 bases. Sample: unstimulated CD8+ T cells sorted from spleen or lymph node cells, taken before intestinal transplant. The CDR3 coding sequence is TGTGCCAGCGAACAGGGGGAGACCCAGTACTTC. Translating gives CASEQGETQYF.